These 2 T cell receptor beta chains came from one sample sequenced in a study of blood T cell repertoires in COVID-19. TCRdb's table, derived via immunoSEQ multiplex PCR, lists solely in-frame clones and lacks some. The sample includes fewer than 150,000 clones, about 83% of them seen just once. Sequenced material: peripheral blood. These TCRs come from a woman between 40 and 50 years old with acute or convalescent COVID-19.

This sequence joins TRBV19 and TRBJ1-4, with 7 positions matching TRBD1. Germline assignment: CDR1 LNHDA and CDR2 SQIVND (reference sequence). V dropped 6 bases and J dropped 3; count of bases not matched to a gene: 7. This CDR3 is built from 15 residues. The CDR3: CASRMEGASNEKLFF. CDR3 DNA sequence: TGTGCCAGTAGGATGGAGGGGGCTTCTAATGAAAAACTGTTTTTT.

This chain uses TRBV5-1 with TRBJ2-3, with 9 nucleotides matching TRBD2. The V gene end was trimmed by 4 bases and the J gene end by 6 bases; junction bases not matched to a gene: 18. Looked up from germline, CDR1 is SGHRS and CDR2 is YFSETQ. This CDR3 contains 18 residues. The CDR3 spells CASSLGIAAGGPADTQYF. In DNA form, the CDR3 reads TGCGCCAGCAGCCTCGGGATAGCCGCGGGAGGGCCAGCCGATACGCAGTATTTT.